The 20 T cell receptor beta chains in this list originate from one sample, sequenced in a study of CD8 T cells in ankylosing spondylitis (dated by TCRdb to 2015 to 2018). The library was generated by 5' RACE. Sequencer: Illumina HiSeq 2500. The public reads were reanalyzed by TCRdb: fastp trimming at Q25, MiXCR alignment, in-frame beta chains only. Here each entry gathers all rows of one CDR3 protein and keeps the most common genes and DNA. A total of tens of thousands of distinct CDR3 sequences appear in this sample, roughly 5.3% of them only once. Roughly 1.9% of the sample goes to the ten largest clones. The specimen was blood, either unsorted or a sorted T cell fraction (not recorded which). These receptors were obtained from a female donor with ankylosing spondylitis or in good health (not recorded which).

This clonotype was seen ten or more times. The J gene is TRBJ2-5, the V gene TRBV9; D unresolved. The germline gives CDR1 SGDLS, CDR2 YYNGEE. This CDR3 region has 13 residues. V dropped 6 bases and J dropped 2 bases, with 11 bases sitting between them. Written as DNA, the CDR3 is TGTGCCAGCAACATCGACTCACAAGAGACCCAGTACTTC. It codes for CASNIDSQETQYF.

This clonotype was seen ten or more times. The chain couples TRBV9 to TRBJ2-3, with a tentative D call TRBD2 (7 bases). CDR3 length: 18 residues. CDR1 is SGDLS and CDR2 is YYNGEE in the germline V gene. Trimming pared 4 bases from V and 0 bases from J, leaving 21 bases between. The DNA of the CDR3 is TGTGCCAGCAGCTTCCGAGGGGCTGGGGGGGCGAGCACAGATACGCAGTATTTT. It codes for CASSFRGAGGASTDTQYF.

This chain connects TRBV9 to TRBJ2-1; TRBD1 is a possible D gene (5 bases). Germline loops: CDR1 SGDLS, CDR2 YYNGEE. CDR3 size: 12 residues. V was clipped by 1 base and J by 9 bases, with 8 bases between them. The CDR3 loop is CASSVLDSEQFF. CDR3 nucleotides: TGTGCCAGCAGCGTACTAGACAGTGAGCAGTTCTTC. Full variable domain (remainder filled in from reference TRBV9 and TRBJ2-1): DSGVTQTPKHLITATGQRVTLRCSPRSGDLSVYWYQQSLDQGLQFLIQYYNGEERAKGNILERFSAQQFPDLHSELNLSSLELGDSALYFCASSVLDSEQFFGPGTRLTVL.

This clonotype was detected many times. CDR3 nucleotide sequence: TGTGCCAGCAGCAGACAGATTACAGATACGCAGTATTTT. Protein product: CASSRQITDTQYF. The chain joins TRBV9 to TRBJ2-3; possibly TRBD1 for D (5 bases). The germline gives CDR1 SGDLS, CDR2 YYNGEE. This CDR3 has 13 residues. V dropped 4 bases and J dropped 3 bases, with 9 bases sitting between them.

This clonotype was counted many times. The chain uses TRBV9 and TRBJ2-1; TRBD2 agrees at 10 bases. The CDR3 is 15 residues long. The germline V gene encodes CDR1 SGDLS and CDR2 YYNGEE. V was clipped by 4 bases and J by 0 bases; unmatched bases: 1. The CDR3 DNA sequence: TGTGCCAGCAGCACTAGCGGGAACTCCTACAATGAGCAGTTCTTC. Translating it yields CASSTSGNSYNEQFF.

This clonotype has at least ten counts. The chain has TRBV9 and TRBJ1-6; 7 nucleotides line up with TRBD1. The CDR3 is 16 residues long. Trimming cost V 4 bases and J 3 bases; bases outside gene matches: 7. The V gene's germline CDR1 is SGDLS and CDR2 YYNGEE. In nucleotides, the CDR3 is TGTGCCAGCAGCCCCCAAGGGACAGTCTATAATTCACCCCTCCACTTT. It translates to CASSPQGTVYNSPLHF.

This clonotype appeared many times. This rearrangement joins TRBV9 to TRBJ2-2; D possibly matches TRBD1 or TRBD2 (5 bases each). The CDR3 covers 16 residues. Germline assignment: CDR1 SGDLS and CDR2 YYNGEE. V was shortened by 1 base and J by 4 bases, with 14 bases between the two germline ends. CDR3 region: CASSVQPGTVTGELFF. CDR3 in DNA: TGTGCCAGCAGCGTACAACCGGGGACGGTCACCGGGGAGCTGTTTTTT. The full variable domain, in which reference TRBV9 and TRBJ2-2 provide the parts outside the CDR3, is DSGVTQTPKHLITATGQRVTLRCSPRSGDLSVYWYQQSLDQGLQFLIQYYNGEERAKGNILERFSAQQFPDLHSELNLSSLELGDSALYFCASSVQPGTVTGELFFGEGSRLTVL.

In this sample, this clonotype turned up many times. The genes are TRBV9 and TRBJ1-6, with D possibly TRBD1 on 6 matching bases. The ends were cut back, 5 bases at V and 8 bases at J, with 11 bases in the middle. Per germline, CDR1 SGDLS and CDR2 YYNGEE. The CDR3 is 13 amino acids. CDR3 sequence reads: CASRTGEYSPLHF. As DNA, the CDR3 is TGTGCCAGCAGGACAGGAGAGTATTCACCCCTCCACTTT.

This clonotype has ten or more counts. This chain joins TRBV9 and TRBJ2-5; D might be TRBD2 (6 bases). CDR1 SGDLS and CDR2 YYNGEE come from the germline V gene. CDR3 length: 14 residues. V lost 0 bases and J 4 bases, leaving 10 bases between the germline ends. CDR3 sequence (DNA): TGTGCCAGCAGCGTAGCGGGAGCCACAGAGACCCAGTACTTC. It specifies CASSVAGATETQYF.

This clonotype was counted at least ten times. V and J are TRBV9 and TRBJ2-5, with TRBD1 identical over 7 bases. The CDR3 is 16 amino acids. The germline V gene encodes CDR1 SGDLS and CDR2 YYNGEE. J gave up 1 base and V 0 bases, and 6 bases lay outside the gene matches. CDR3 amino acids: CASSVAGTATQETQYF. DNA of the CDR3: TGTGCCAGCAGCGTAGCGGGGACAGCAACCCAAGAGACCCAGTACTTC.

The gene calls are TRBV9 and TRBJ2-1, with D possibly being TRBD2 (6 bases). This CDR3 is built from 20 residues. CDR1 is SGDLS and CDR2 is YYNGEE in the germline V gene. The V and J ends lost 0 bases and 7 bases respectively, with 29 bases between them. Written as DNA, the CDR3 is TGTGCCAGCAGCGTAGATTTATTGGTCGATTGGGCGGGATTGGAAAATGAGCAGTTCTTC. Protein product: CASSVDLLVDWAGLENEQFF.

This clonotype was counted ten times or more. The chain employs TRBV9 and TRBJ2-5, with D perhaps matching TRBD2 (6 bases). The V end lost 0 bases, the J end lost 4 bases, and 10 bases lay between the germline ends. The CDR3 length is 14 residues. Germline CDR1 reads SGDLS; CDR2 reads YYNGEE. The CDR3 protein is CASSVAASVETQYF. CDR3 DNA: TGTGCCAGCAGCGTAGCAGCTAGCGTAGAGACCCAGTACTTC.

This clonotype was observed many times. The V gene is TRBV9, the J gene TRBJ2-5, with TRBD2 matching over 10 bases. With 3 bases clipped from V and 2 bases from J, the junction kept 16 bases outside the gene matches. This CDR3 region has 19 residues. In germline, CDR1 is SGDLS, CDR2 YYNGEE. The DNA for the CDR3 is TGTGCCAGCAGCGCAGCGATTGGGGGGTCTAGCGGGGGTCAAGAGACCCAGTACTTC. Protein product: CASSAAIGGSSGGQETQYF. Full variable domain (remainder filled in from reference TRBV9 and TRBJ2-5): DSGVTQTPKHLITATGQRVTLRCSPRSGDLSVYWYQQSLDQGLQFLIQYYNGEERAKGNILERFSAQQFPDLHSELNLSSLELGDSALYFCASSAAIGGSSGGQETQYFGPGTRLLVL.

This clonotype was seen repeatedly, ten times or more. The chain combines TRBV9 with TRBJ1-6; D uncertain. V was pared by 0 bases and J by 0 bases, with 10 bases between. This CDR3 is 17 amino acids long. CDR1 and CDR2 (germline): SGDLS, YYNGEE. The CDR3 spells CASSVAQASSYNSPLHF. The CDR3 DNA sequence: TGTGCCAGCAGCGTAGCCCAGGCCAGCTCCTATAATTCACCCCTCCACTTT.

The table lists this clonotype with a few counts. The chain couples TRBV9 to TRBJ2-2, with 8 bases matching TRBD2. The CDR3 sequence is 16 residues long. The V segment lost 4 bases and the J segment 0 bases; nucleotides outside the gene matches: 5. Germline V CDR1 and CDR2: SGDLS, YYNGEE. CDR3 protein: CASSPPSGPNTGELFF. DNA of the CDR3: TGTGCCAGCAGCCCCCCTAGCGGGCCGAACACCGGGGAGCTGTTTTTT.

This clonotype has more than one count but fewer than ten. This chain links TRBV9 with TRBJ1-1; D gene unclear. The CDR3 sequence is 15 residues long. Germline CDR1 reads SGDLS; CDR2 reads YYNGEE. The V end lost 1 base, the J end lost 0 bases, and 10 bases lay between the germline ends. For the CDR3, the DNA is TGTGCCAGCAGCGTAAGAGCGGTCATGAACACTGAAGCTTTCTTT. This gives the protein CASSVRAVMNTEAFF.

This clonotype is categorized as medium-sized. The CDR3 here is CASSPRYNEQFF. The CDR3 bases are TGTGCCAGCAGCCCCCGGTACAATGAGCAGTTCTTC. The chain links TRBV9 to TRBJ2-1, with D unclear. Germline lookup yields CDR1 SGDLS and CDR2 YYNGEE. V lost 4 bases to trimming and J lost 4 bases, with 6 bases between them. The length of the CDR3 is 12 residues.

The chain has TRBV9 and TRBJ1-2; unclear D gene. CDR1 SGDLS and CDR2 YYNGEE come from the germline V gene. Trimming left V 3 bases short and J 0 bases short, with 9 bases between. The CDR3 runs 14 residues. The CDR3 loop reads CASSGTAPNYGYTF. CDR3 bases: TGTGCCAGCAGCGGAACAGCACCTAACTATGGCTACACCTTC.

The chain combines TRBV9 with TRBJ2-2; 9 nucleotides align to TRBD2. CDR3 length: 17 amino acids. Losses at the gene ends were 2 bases for V and 1 base for J; bases not matched to a gene: 6. Germline CDR1 SGDLS, CDR2 YYNGEE. Here the CDR3 reads CASSVASGALNTGELFF. Here the CDR3 DNA reads TGTGCCAGCAGCGTGGCTAGCGGGGCGTTGAACACCGGGGAGCTGTTTTTT. The whole variable domain, remainder taken from reference TRBV9 and TRBJ2-2, is DSGVTQTPKHLITATGQRVTLRCSPRSGDLSVYWYQQSLDQGLQFLIQYYNGEERAKGNILERFSAQQFPDLHSELNLSSLELGDSALYFCASSVASGALNTGELFFGEGSRLTVL.

There are many counts of this clonotype. The V call is TRBV9, the J call TRBJ2-6; no clear D. The germline V and J ends were trimmed by 4 bases and 3 bases, with 8 bases remaining between them. The CDR3 extends over 14 amino acids. Looked up from germline, CDR1 is SGDLS and CDR2 is YYNGEE. Here the CDR3 DNA reads TGTGCCAGCAGCTTGCTTTTTGGGGCCAACGTCCTGACTTTC. It specifies CASSLLFGANVLTF.